This T cell receptor (beta chain) was recovered during a study of blood T cell repertoires in COVID-19. Study details: Sources were T cells, B-cell-depleted T cells, or PBMCs; the material itself was cDNA or gDNA.

Clones were sequenced by immunoSEQ multiplex PCR, and TCRdb holds only the in-frame ones, with some missing. The top ten hold approximately 30% of the sample, which has tens of thousands of clones, approximately 88% seen once. This clone has only a few counts. V was pared by 7 bases and J by 7 bases, with 16 bases of the junction left unmatched. The CDR3 contains 15 residues. Germline CDR1 is SGHRS and CDR2 is YFSETQ. The receptor was derived from a man in his fifties or sixties with acute or convalescent COVID-19. The source material was peripheral blood. The V gene is TRBV5-1, the J gene TRBJ2-5, with 7 bases that match TRBD2. This CDR3 is CASAIGTISWRTQYF. As DNA, the CDR3 is TGCGCCAGCGCAATAGGGACTATCTCGTGGAGGACCCAGTACTTC.